This T cell receptor (beta chain) derives from a study of CD8+CD57+ T cells in acquired aplastic anemia (dated 2018 in TCRdb). Describing the broader study: A mean of about 3 ug of DNA, ranging from about 0.19 to 27.4 ug, was extracted from sorted CD4+ and CD8+ cells. A CD8+CD57+ expansion meant a frequency higher than the mean frequency seen in healthy subjects.

The patients picked for sequencing were ones in whom flow cytometry had shown an expansion of CD8+CD57+ cells. Every patient had severe acquired aplastic anemia, diagnosed using the International Study of Aplastic Anemia and Agranulocytosis and Camitta criteria. Patients had received no therapy at the time of blood sampling. The study deep-sequenced TCR repertoires of sorted CD4+ and CD8+ blood T cells from severe aplastic anemia patients and healthy subjects. Patients were enrolled in the USA under clinicaltrials.gov protocols 00001620, 01623167, 00001397, 00071045, 00081523 and 00961064. Ficoll-Paque density gradient centrifugation was used to isolate peripheral blood mononuclear cells. Before DNA extraction, CD4+ and CD8+ T cells were sorted by FACS or by magnetic beads. The germline V gene supplies CDR1 KGHDR and CDR2 SFDVKD. Relative to germline, V is 3 bases shorter and J is 9 bases shorter, with 11 bases between their ends. The CDR3 goes from the cysteine to the phenylalanine over 13 residues. The only DNA kept is the CDR3, 39 bases in frame from the first base.

What the study reported, not specific to this receptor: Although roughly 30 CD8+ CDR3 sequences were shared by patients and controls, these sequences appeared highly expressed in patients and within the immunodominant clones of patients. No significant difference in CD8+ Simpson's diversity was found between patients and healthy controls (P=0.060).

TCR beta VDJ combination and CDR3 sequence profiling used genomic DNA as the template. TCR repertoire sequencing was run on an Illumina HiSeq 2000. Per the authors' processing: Repertoire assessment relied on Simpson's diversity index, CDR3 size and DJ length profiles, and TRBV/TRBJ rearrangement plots. Whichever DNA sequence was most abundant in the deep sequencing data was defined as the immunodominant clone. CDR3 amino acid sequences were checked for sharing across subjects and were also compared against the VDJdb database and published repertoires. TCRdb handled the public reads itself, with Q25 trimming in fastp and clone calling in MiXCR, and kept productive beta chains. Duplicate CDR3 protein sequences are folded into a single record with the most common DNA and genes. TCRdb, rather than the study authors, made the V and J calls. For this sample the table gives about 250,000 distinct CDR3 sequences, of which around 46% were detected only once. The ten top clones hold 6.5% to 10% of the sample.

Many counts were recorded for this clonotype. Its antigen is not yet known. Base qualities are not recorded, but no much larger clone differs from it by a single base. This clonotype was obtained from a human donor with aplastic anemia. The sequenced sample consisted of sorted CD4+, CD8+, or CD8+CD57+ T cells (not recorded which) from PBMCs. Recombination joined TRBV24-1 with TRBJ2-1, with TRBD1 perhaps the D gene, on 6 matching bases. The sequenced DNA is TGTGCCACCAGTGATACAGGGAATAGTGAGCAGTTCTTC. It translates as CATSDTGNSEQFF.